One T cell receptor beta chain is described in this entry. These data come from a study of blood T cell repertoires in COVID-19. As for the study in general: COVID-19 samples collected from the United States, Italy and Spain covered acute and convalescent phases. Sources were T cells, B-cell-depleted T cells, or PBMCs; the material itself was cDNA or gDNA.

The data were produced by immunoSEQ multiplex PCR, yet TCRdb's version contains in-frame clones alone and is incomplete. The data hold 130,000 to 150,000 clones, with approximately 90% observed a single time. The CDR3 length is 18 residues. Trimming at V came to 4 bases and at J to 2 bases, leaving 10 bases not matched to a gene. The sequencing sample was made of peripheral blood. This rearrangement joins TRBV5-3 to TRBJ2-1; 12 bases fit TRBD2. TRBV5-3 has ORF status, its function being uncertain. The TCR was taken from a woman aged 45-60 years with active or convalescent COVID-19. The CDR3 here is CARSRNRRLAGAYNEQFF. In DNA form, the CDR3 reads TGTGCCAGAAGCCGGAACCGTCGACTAGCGGGGGCCTACAATGAGCAGTTCTTC.